This T cell receptor beta chain was found in a study of T-cell memory formation after mild COVID-19. Deletions cut 6 bases from V and 3 bases from J, with 14 bases between. CDR3 size: 13 residues. Germline V gene lookup returns CDR1 DFQATT and CDR2 SNEGSKA (reference sequence). Comments on this clonotype: Its antigen is as yet unknown.

Study-wide results and caveats: Clones contracting over day 15 to 85 were CD4/CD8 balanced, with later expanders leaning CD4+. Some responding clones appeared in pre-infection memory, suggesting cross-reactive memory joined.

MiXCR, applied by TCRdb to the 5' RACE reads, yields one record per CDR3 protein. The repertoire has 150,000 to 200,000 distinct CDR3 sequences, 11% of them found once; the top ten carry roughly 3.8%. The specimen sequenced was PBMCs or a T cell subset sorted from them (not recorded which). The origin of this receptor is a man between 18 and 29 years old who had mild COVID-19 (a few samples of this study predate the infection). Cell type and time point are not known. This sequence joins TRBV20-1 and TRBJ2-5; maybe TRBD1 (5 bases). The CDR3 bases are TGCAGTGCCGCTCCTACAGGAGAAGAGACCCAGTACTTC. As protein: CSAAPTGEETQYF.